The entry that follows covers one T cell receptor (beta chain) sequence. Its antigen is unknown. The CDR3 spans 17 residues. Germline CDR1 KGHDR, CDR2 SFDVKD. The germline V and J ends were trimmed by 3 bases and 1 base, with 16 bases remaining between them. These data originate in a study of T cell repertoires in cytomegalovirus infection. Study context: Recently identified HLA-C-restricted CMV epitopes were among the peptides used. Matching HLA type, along with CMV infection, was indicated by public TCR beta signatures. Study-wide points: The study identified carriers of CMV plus the relevant HLA from cumulative public TCR beta family frequency. What dominated the ex vivo response were HLA-C-restricted CMV-specific TCR beta clonotypes.

TCRdb re-analysed the reads in MiXCR, keeping a single row per CDR3 protein. The sample records around 300,000 distinct CDR3 sequences, roughly 21% being singletons. The receptor's source is a human donor in good health (CMV status not recorded). Some clones in this sample may be carry-over from other donors' samples. The chain couples TRBV24-1 to TRBJ2-3; D possibly corresponds to TRBD1 (6 bases). The sequencing here drew on cultured PBMCs, taken from culture after CMV antigen stimulation. CDR3 loop: CATSDRSDRLGTDTQYF. The CDR3 DNA reads TGTGCCACCAGTGATAGGTCCGACAGGCTGGGCACAGATACGCAGTATTTT.